This T cell receptor (beta chain) comes out of a study of blood T cell repertoires in COVID-19. At the level of the study: Italy, Spain and the United States were the sources of the convalescent and acute COVID-19 samples.

Authors' processing steps: Scientists estimated how many nucleated cells there were by amplifying reference gene primers. Clones were sequenced by immunoSEQ multiplex PCR, and TCRdb holds only the in-frame ones, with some missing. V and J calls and clone size are as listed in that table; D and trimming were resolved from the DNA. The sample has a few hundred thousand clones; about 87% are singletons. CDR1 and CDR2 (germline): MNHNS, SASEGT. The CDR3 loop spans 14 amino acids. The V gene lost 0 bases and the J gene lost 5 bases, with 8 bases spanning the gap. The chain combines TRBV6-1 with TRBJ1-5; D gene uncertain. The specimen sequenced was peripheral blood. This TCR was recovered from a man in his sixties with acute or convalescent COVID-19. The CDR3 coding sequence is TGTGCCAGCAGTGAAGCCCACCTATATCAGCCCCAGCATTTT. Encoded protein: CASSEAHLYQPQHF.